One sample yielded the 2 T cell receptor beta chains listed below, sequenced in a study of CD8+ T cells in alopecia areata. Patients with alopecia areata provided lesional scalp punch biopsies as well as peripheral blood. Reverse transcribed after extraction, RNA yielded cDNA as the sequencing template. The table came from immunoSEQ multiplex PCR; TCRdb's copy has only in-frame clones and leaves some out. Of approximately 12,000 clones in the sample, approximately 60% are singletons; the top ten hold 13% to 15%. Sequencing was carried out using skin. All receptors come from a human donor with alopecia areata.

The V call is TRBV7-2, the J call TRBJ2-4, with TRBD2 matching 9 bases. Germline V lookup: CDR1 SGHTA, CDR2 FQGNSA. The V gene end was trimmed by 4 bases and the J gene end by 4 bases; junction bases not matched to a gene: 5. This CDR3 has 15 amino acids. CDR3 sequence reads: CASSSGGGVKNIQYF. Here the CDR3 DNA reads TGTGCCAGCAGCTCCGGCGGGGGGGTAAAAAACATTCAGTACTTC.

Details on this clone: This sample also contains other DNA sequences that code for the same CDR3. The genes are TRBV5-1 and TRBJ2-7; D may be TRBD1 or TRBD2 (5 bases each). Germline CDR1 reads SGHRS; CDR2 reads YFSETQ. There are 14 residues in the CDR3. Deletions cut 1 base from V and 1 base from J, with 9 bases between. This CDR3 reads CASSLSWGSYEQYF. The CDR3 DNA follows: TGCGCCAGCAGCTTGAGCTGGGGGTCCTACGAGCAGTACTTC.